This TCR beta chain emerged from a study of T cell changes during pregnancy in multiple sclerosis. The repertoire was sequenced with immunoSEQ multiplex PCR; TCRdb's copy has only in-frame clones and lacks some. Among approximately 41,000 clones, around 93% were seen once, and the ten largest hold about 0.4%. This CDR3 is built from 16 residues. The V and J ends lost 4 bases and 3 bases, in that order; junction bases with no gene match: 8. The V gene's germline CDR1 is ENHRY and CDR2 SYGVKD. This clonotype was sampled from a female donor with multiple sclerosis, enrolled in a pregnancy study. The rearrangement joins TRBV10-3 to TRBJ2-7; 11 bases are shared with TRBD1. The starting material was CD4+ T cells from peripheral blood mononuclear cells, obtained in the second trimester of pregnancy. The CDR3 DNA follows: TGTGCCATCAGTGCGGGGACCGGGACAGGGGGCTACGAGCAGTACTTC. It yields the protein CAISAGTGTGGYEQYF.